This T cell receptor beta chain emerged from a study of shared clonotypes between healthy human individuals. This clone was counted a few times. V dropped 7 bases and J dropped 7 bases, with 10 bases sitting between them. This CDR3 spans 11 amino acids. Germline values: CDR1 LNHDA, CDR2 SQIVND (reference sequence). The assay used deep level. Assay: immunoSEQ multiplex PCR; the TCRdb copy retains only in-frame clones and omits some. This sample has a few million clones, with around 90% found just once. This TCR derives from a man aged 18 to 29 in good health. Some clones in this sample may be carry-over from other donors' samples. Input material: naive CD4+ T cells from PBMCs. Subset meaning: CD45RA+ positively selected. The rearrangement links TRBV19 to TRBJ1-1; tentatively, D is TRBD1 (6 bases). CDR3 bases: TGTGCCAGTAAACGGACAGTTGAAGCTTTCTTT. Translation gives CASKRTVEAFF.